This T cell receptor beta chain comes out of a study of blood T cell repertoires in COVID-19. Study-level background: The study drew acute and convalescent COVID-19 samples from the United States, Italy and Spain.

CDR1 and CDR2 from the germline V gene are SEHNR and FQNEAQ (reference sequence). V shed 5 bases and J shed 1 base, with 6 bases lying between them. This CDR3 has 13 residues. In the original processing: Nucleated cell counts were estimated from reference gene primer amplification. The assay was immunoSEQ multiplex PCR, and TCRdb's table has in-frame clones only and misses some. That table gives V, J and clone size, and the DNA gave D and trimming. Altogether fewer than 70,000 clones are present, around 86% being singletons, with the ten largest covering under 1.5%. This clonotype was obtained from an older woman with acute or convalescent COVID-19. The specimen was peripheral blood. V is TRBV7-9 and J is TRBJ1-5; D call uncertain. The CDR3 nucleotides are TGTGCCAGCAGCCAACAAAGCAATCAGCCCCAGCATTTT. Its translation: CASSQQSNQPQHF.